The 30 T cell receptor beta chains presented below share a single source sample, sequenced in a study of human T cells and chemical hapten exposure. Each CDR3 protein is one row after TCRdb ran MiXCR on the RACE reads. The top ten hold 1.2% of the sample, which has fewer than 300,000 distinct CDR3 sequences, approximately 7.5% seen once. Stated time point: pre-sensitization, week 0. As to treatment: therapeutic diphenylcyclopropenone sensitization with weekly scalp DPC. The input for sequencing was whole blood, taken in connection with sensitization to the hapten diphenylcyclopropenone (DPC). The receptors shown here come from a man between 18 and 29 years old with alopecia areata. Some clones in this sample may be carry-over from other donors' samples.

This clonotype was seen many times. The chain couples TRBV9 to TRBJ2-1, with D perhaps matching TRBD2 (6 bases). Looked up from germline, CDR1 is SGDLS and CDR2 is YYNGEE. CDR3 length equals 16 residues. V was clipped by 4 bases and J by 0 bases, with 14 bases between them. Here the CDR3 DNA reads TGTGCCAGCAGCAGTACGGGGGATAGCTCCTACAATGAGCAGTTCTTC. Amino acids: CASSSTGDSSYNEQFF.

This clonotype appeared a few times. The chain joins TRBV11-1 to TRBJ1-2; D might be TRBD1 (6 bases). V was shortened by 2 bases and J by 4 bases, with 11 bases between the two germline ends. Germline V gives CDR1 SGHAT, CDR2 FQDESV (reference sequence). This CDR3 is built from 14 residues. CDR3 region: CASSLTQGFYGYTF. Written as DNA, the CDR3 is TGTGCCAGCAGCTTAACCCAGGGGTTCTATGGCTACACCTTC.

This clonotype was observed a handful of times. This sequence joins TRBV9 and TRBJ1-1; D uncertain. Germline CDR1 is SGDLS and CDR2 is YYNGEE. This CDR3 region has 16 residues. Trimming pared 7 bases from V and 4 bases from J, leaving 23 bases between. The DNA of the CDR3 is TGTGCCAGCGGTCGAGCGCCGGGCCGGTTCGTCACTGAAGCTTTCTTT. Translating it yields CASGRAPGRFVTEAFF.

The chain links TRBV4-1 to TRBJ1-6; 7 bases are shared with TRBD1. Germline lookup yields CDR1 MGHRA and CDR2 YSYEKL. This CDR3 is 19 amino acids long. V gave up 0 bases and J gave up 0 bases; unmatched junction bases: 8. The CDR3 bases are TGCGCCAGCAGCCAAGATCAGGGACAGCCTAGCTCCTATAATTCACCCCTCCACTTT. It yields the protein CASSQDQGQPSSYNSPLHF.

This sequence joins TRBV27 and TRBJ2-3; D unclear. The CDR3 runs 13 residues. With 2 bases removed from V and 6 bases from J, the gap between germline ends came to 9 bases. Germline V gene data show CDR1 as MNHEY and CDR2 as SMNVEV (reference sequence). The DNA for the CDR3 is TGTGCCAGCAGTTTAAATATTATCGATACGCAGTATTTT. Protein: CASSLNIIDTQYF.

In its sample, this clonotype was seen a few times. V usage is TRBV7-9 and J usage is TRBJ2-1; no clear D gene. Germline V gene data show CDR1 as SEHNR and CDR2 as FQNEAQ (reference sequence). V shed 5 bases and J shed 4 bases, with 9 bases lying between them. This CDR3 is 13 amino acids long. The CDR3 loop reads CASSLSEYNEQFF. In DNA form, the CDR3 reads TGTGCCAGCAGCCTCTCGGAGTACAATGAGCAGTTCTTC.

The V call is TRBV6-5, the J call TRBJ1-1, with D unresolved. Looked up from germline, CDR1 is MNHEY and CDR2 is SVGAGI. The V and J ends lost 0 bases and 11 bases respectively, with 16 bases between them. This CDR3 is built from 14 residues. This CDR3 reads CASSYSKEPLRAFF. The CDR3 DNA reads as TGTGCCAGCAGTTACTCGAAGGAACCGCTGAGGGCTTTCTTT.

The chain is built from TRBV5-1 and TRBJ2-3; no reliable D call. Germline V gene lookup returns CDR1 SGHRS and CDR2 YFSETQ. Trimming took off 0 bases at V and 9 bases at J, with 14 bases between the two ends. CDR3 size: 14 residues. The CDR3 region has the DNA TGCGCCAGCAGCTTGGGAGGTAGGGATAACACGCAGTATTTT. Protein product: CASSLGGRDNTQYF.

This clonotype was counted a few times. This sequence joins TRBV7-9 and TRBJ1-5; TRBD1 is a possible D gene (6 bases). In germline, CDR1 is SEHNR, CDR2 FQNEAQ (reference sequence). The V end lost 1 base, the J end lost 3 bases, and 13 bases lay between the germline ends. The CDR3 consists of 16 residues. The CDR3 bases are TGTGCCAGCAGCTTAGGGGGTAGGGGACACAATCAGCCCCAGCATTTT. Translation gives CASSLGGRGHNQPQHF.

This clonotype was seen a handful of times. The chain is built from TRBV7-2 and TRBJ1-5; 7 bases are shared with TRBD1. The germline V gene has CDR1 SGHTA and CDR2 FQGNSA. With 5 bases clipped from V and 7 bases from J, the junction kept 5 bases outside the gene matches. This CDR3 contains 13 residues. CDR3 coding DNA: TGTGCCAGCAGCGTCCAGGGGGGGCAGCCCCAGCATTTT. Protein product: CASSVQGGQPQHF. Combining the CDR3 with reference TRBV7-2 and TRBJ1-5 gives the whole variable domain GAGVSQSPSNKVTEKGKDVELRCDPISGHTALYWYRQSLGQGLEFLIYFQGNSAPDKSGLPSDRFSAERTGGSVSTLTIQRTQQEDSAVYLCASSVQGGQPQHFGDGTRLSIL.

This chain connects TRBV3-1 to TRBJ2-6; 9 bases line up with TRBD1. J lost 0 bases, V lost 2 bases, and 2 bases had no gene match. The CDR3 spans 17 residues. CDR1 and CDR2 (germline): LGHDT, YNNKEL (reference sequence). The CDR3 bases are TGTGCCAGCAGCCAAAGGACAGGGGCCTCTGGGGCCAACGTCCTGACTTTC. It is translated as CASSQRTGASGANVLTF.

This clonotype was observed a few times. The chain carries TRBV14 and TRBJ1-1; 9 bases agree with TRBD1. The V and J ends lost 0 bases and 7 bases, in that order; junction bases with no gene match: 9. Per germline, CDR1 SGHDN and CDR2 FVKESK. The CDR3 has 16 amino acids. CDR3 in amino acids: CASSQEMWGQGNEAFF. The DNA of the CDR3 is TGTGCCAGCAGCCAAGAAATGTGGGGACAGGGAAATGAAGCTTTCTTT.

This clonotype has more than one count but fewer than ten. The V gene is TRBV4-3, the J gene TRBJ1-3, with TRBD1 identical over 10 bases. CDR3 length equals 17 residues. Trimming cost V 1 base and J 0 bases; bases outside gene matches: 3. Germline values: CDR1 LGHNA, CDR2 YSLEER. The CDR3 DNA reads TGCGCCAGCAGCCAAGGGACAGGGGGAGACTCTGGAAACACCATATATTTT. This translates into CASSQGTGGDSGNTIYF.

In DNA, the CDR3 is TGCAGTGCTAGAGATCAGACCTACGAGCAGTACTTC. This sequence encodes CSARDQTYEQYF. The chain joins TRBV20-1 to TRBJ2-7, with no clear D. V was shortened by 0 bases and J by 2 bases, with 5 bases between the two germline ends. The CDR3 is 12 amino acids. Germline loops: CDR1 DFQATT, CDR2 SNEGSKA (reference sequence).

The sample holds many counts of this clonotype. The V call is TRBV20-1, the J call TRBJ2-7; the D gene is possibly TRBD1 (5 bases). The CDR3 loop spans 13 amino acids. Germline values: CDR1 DFQATT, CDR2 SNEGSKA (reference sequence). Trimming shortened V by 8 bases and J by 3 bases, and 17 bases separated the two germline ends. DNA for the CDR3: TGCAGTTTGAACATAAGAGACAGCTACGAGCAGTACTTC. Translation: CSLNIRDSYEQYF.

Worth noting for this clonotype: Since a much larger clone is just one base distant, this may be a read error. This chain connects TRBV6-2 or TRBV6-3 to TRBJ1-1; 7 bases agree with TRBD1. V lost 6 bases, J lost 5 bases, and 15 bases stayed unmatched. Germline loops: CDR1 MNHEY, CDR2 SVGEGT. The CDR3 extends over 16 amino acids. CDR3 in DNA: TGTGCCAGCAGAACCGACCTTGGACAGGTCGGAACTGAAGCTTTCTTT. Its translation is CASRTDLGQVGTEAFF.

Ten or more counts support this clonotype. V is TRBV29-1 and J is TRBJ1-6, with 11 bases aligning to TRBD1. After removal of 7 bases from V and 5 bases from J, the junction contained 4 bases not matched to a gene. This CDR3 spans 14 amino acids. Germline lookup yields CDR1 SQVTM and CDR2 ANQGSEA. CDR3 sequence: CSGRTGGHNSPLHF. The CDR3 bases are TGCAGCGGCCGGACAGGGGGCCATAATTCACCCCTCCACTTT. The full variable domain, with the rest looked up from reference TRBV29-1 and TRBJ1-6, is SAVISQKPSRDICQRGTSLTIQCQVDSQVTMMFWYRQQPGQSLTLIATANQGSEATYESGFVIDKFPISRPNLTFSTLTVSNMSPEDSSIYLCSGRTGGHNSPLHFGNGTRLTVT.

This clonotype was seen more than once but under ten times. The chain employs TRBV19 and TRBJ2-2; perhaps TRBD1 as D (7 bases). V was trimmed by 6 bases and J by 1 base, leaving 12 bases between them. This CDR3 is built from 15 residues. The germline gives CDR1 LNHDA, CDR2 SQIVND (reference sequence). CDR3 coding DNA: TGTGCCAGTAGCGGAGGGACAGTGAACACCGGGGAGCTGTTTTTT. It specifies CASSGGTVNTGELFF.

The chain has TRBV28 and TRBJ1-1, with TRBD1 matching over 8 bases. CDR3 length: 17 amino acids. The germline CDR1 and CDR2 sequences are MDHEN and SYDVKM. V lost 5 bases to trimming and J lost 5 bases; unmatched junction nucleotides: 16. As DNA, the CDR3 is TGTGCCAGCAGTCCCGCCCGGACAGGGCTCGGGGTAACTGAAGCTTTCTTT. It translates to CASSPARTGLGVTEAFF.

In this sample, this clonotype turned up a few times. The V and J genes are TRBV4-2 and TRBJ2-3; 7 positions agree with TRBD1. CDR3 length: 12 amino acids. In germline, CDR1 is LGHNA, CDR2 YNFKEQ. The junction had 6 bases not matched to a gene; V was cut back by 3 bases and J by 12 bases. The CDR3 bases are TGTGCCAGCAGCCAGGAAGGGGGCTCCCAGTATTTT. It yields the protein CASSQEGGSQYF.

This clonotype appeared a few times. The rearrangement joins TRBV6-4 to TRBJ2-3, with 16 bases lining up with TRBD2. The CDR3 loop spans 16 amino acids. CDR1 is MRHNA and CDR2 is SNTAGT in the germline V gene. The trim removed 2 bases at V and 4 bases at J, leaving 0 bases unmatched. Written as DNA, the CDR3 is TGTGCCAGCAGTGACGGGACTAGCGGGGGGGCAGATACGCAGTATTTT. Residues: CASSDGTSGGADTQYF.

In this sample, this clonotype turned up many times. The rearrangement links TRBV7-9 to TRBJ1-2; D is uncertain. The germline V gene has CDR1 SEHNR and CDR2 FQNEAQ (reference sequence). Trimming took 5 bases from V and 4 from J, leaving 11 bases between them. The CDR3 is 13 amino acids. The CDR3 spells CASSASVAYGYTF. Written as DNA, the CDR3 is TGTGCCAGCAGCGCGTCAGTTGCCTATGGCTACACCTTC.

This clonotype has ten or more counts. The J gene is TRBJ1-5, the V gene TRBV20-1, with 8 positions matching TRBD1. This CDR3 comprises 14 residues. Per the germline V gene, CDR1 is DFQATT and CDR2 is SNEGSKA (reference sequence). Germline trimming cut 6 bases from V and 5 bases from J; bases unmatched to any gene: 9. For the CDR3, the DNA is TGCAGTGCGACACAGGGGGATGGATATCAGCCCCAGCATTTT. Translating it yields CSATQGDGYQPQHF.

This clonotype was detected a few times. The chain has TRBV21-1 and TRBJ2-7; no check of the table's D call, TRBD1, against the DNA was made. TRBV21-1 is recorded as a pseudogene. This CDR3 has 14 residues. The CDR3 DNA reads as TGTGCCAGCAGCTTCTGGACAGGGGACTACGAGCAGTACGTC. Its translation is CASSFWTGDYEQYV.

The sample holds a few counts of this clonotype. The chain carries TRBV6-2 or TRBV6-3 and TRBJ2-3; D may match TRBD1 or TRBD2 (5 bases each). This CDR3 is 15 amino acids long. In germline, CDR1 is MNHEY, CDR2 SVGEGT. Trimming took off 6 bases at V and 0 bases at J, with 13 bases between the two ends. The CDR3 is CASSRDQASTDTQYF. The CDR3 nucleotides are TGTGCCAGCAGCCGGGACCAGGCGAGCACAGATACGCAGTATTTT.

The J gene is TRBJ1-2, the V gene TRBV2, with a possible D match to TRBD1 (5 bases). Trimming removed 5 bases from V and 6 bases from J, with 16 bases in between. Germline CDR1 SNHLY, CDR2 FYNNEI. The CDR3 totals 14 residues. The CDR3 nucleotides are TGTGCCAGCAGTCAACAGGAGGTGGTACATGGCTACACCTTC. Translated: CASSQQEVVHGYTF.

The rearrangement links TRBV2 to TRBJ1-2; D possibly corresponds to TRBD1 (5 bases). The CDR3 spans 14 residues. V shed 5 bases and J shed 4 bases, with 14 bases lying between them. Germline CDR1 reads SNHLY; CDR2 reads FYNNEI. This CDR3 is CASSSETVGYGYTF. CDR3 coding DNA: TGTGCCAGCAGTTCCGAGACAGTCGGCTATGGCTACACCTTC.

This clonotype was observed at least ten times. The chain uses TRBV5-1 and TRBJ2-5, with 12 bases that match TRBD2. The V and J ends lost 0 bases and 4 bases, in that order; junction bases with no gene match: 1. The CDR3 has 15 residues. Germline CDR1 SGHRS, CDR2 YFSETQ. DNA for the CDR3: TGCGCCAGCAGCTTGGGACTAGCGGGGGTAGAGACCCAGTACTTC. Translated: CASSLGLAGVETQYF.

The chain uses TRBV7-3 and TRBJ2-6, with 7 bases lining up with TRBD1. The CDR3 contains 18 residues. V lost 4 bases to trimming and J lost 0 bases; unmatched junction nucleotides: 9. The germline V gene has CDR1 SGHTA and CDR2 FQGTGA. This CDR3 reads CASSYIKDRYSGANVLTF. For the CDR3, the DNA is TGTGCCAGCAGCTACATAAAGGACAGGTACTCTGGGGCCAACGTCCTGACTTTC.

The J gene is TRBJ1-1, the V gene TRBV25-1; D perhaps matches TRBD1 (5 bases). In germline, CDR1 is MGHDK, CDR2 SYGVNS. V was shortened by 1 base and J by 6 bases, with 9 bases between the two germline ends. This CDR3 is 13 amino acids long. The CDR3 DNA sequence: TGTGCCAGCAGTGAATCTGGGGCTGCTGAAGCTTTCTTT. Its protein product is CASSESGAAEAFF.